This T cell receptor beta chain appears in the sequencing data of a study of CD8 T cells in Susac syndrome. Overall study: Sequencing included Susac syndrome patients, six of them with active disease and roughly eight in remission.

Sequencing targeted TCR beta in blood CD8+ and CD4+ T cells. Patients with Susac syndrome met the recently defined diagnostic criteria for definite or probable disease. Germline lookup yields CDR1 DFQATT and CDR2 SNEGSKA (reference sequence). This CDR3 spans 13 amino acids. An amount of RNA that ranged from about 0.45 to 1 ug was reverse transcribed with random hexamers. The amplification used immunoSEQ multiplex PCR on TCR beta CDR3; it spanned 54 Vbeta and 13 Jbeta. One entry per CDR3 protein results from TCRdb running MiXCR on the immunoSEQ multiplex PCR reads. The sample carries about 190,000 distinct CDR3 sequences, approximately 96% recorded once.

The origin of this receptor is a human donor with Susac syndrome. This chain uses TRBV20-1 with TRBJ2-1; 9 bases align to TRBD1. Material for sequencing was CD4+ T cells from PBMCs. CDR3 sequence: CSYRGQGYNEQFF. The DNA of the CDR3 is TGCAGCTACCGGGGACAGGGCTACAATGAGCAGTTCTTC.